One sample yielded the 27 T cell receptor beta chains listed below, sequenced in a study of T cells after posttransplantation cyclophosphamide. TCRdb's table, derived via immunoSEQ multiplex PCR, lists solely in-frame clones and lacks some. The sample holds 20,000 to 25,000 clones, 85% to 90% seen once. Controls had myeloablative marrow grafts with methotrexate and calcineurin inhibitor, sampled at 1 year. The starting material was PBMCs, obtained just over 350 days after allogeneic stem cell transplant with calcineurin inhibitor and methotrexate. These receptors were obtained from a female patient between 30 and 40 years old who received an allogeneic stem cell transplant from an unrelated donor, was CMV-positive, and had acute and chronic GVHD. Some T cells may be the graft donor's.

The V and J genes are TRBV7-9 and TRBJ2-1; 14 nucleotides agree with TRBD2. V lost 5 bases, J lost 7 bases, and 4 bases stayed unmatched. This CDR3 comprises 15 residues. CDR1 and CDR2 from the germline V gene are SEHNR and FQNEAQ (reference sequence). CDR3 residues: CASSRLAGGANEQFF. CDR3 DNA: TGTGCCAGCAGCCGACTAGCGGGAGGGGCTAATGAGCAGTTCTTC.

This rearrangement joins TRBV18 to TRBJ2-1, with 12 bases aligning to TRBD2. The germline V gene encodes CDR1 KGHSH and CDR2 LQKENI. This CDR3 has 15 amino acids. The J segment lost 4 bases and the V segment lost 3 bases, leaving 1 base of the junction unmatched. CDR3 DNA sequence: TGTGCCAGCTCACCGACTAGCGGGGGATACAATGAGCAGTTCTTC. Protein sequence: CASSPTSGGYNEQFF.

The chain has TRBV15 and TRBJ2-1, with 9 bases identical to TRBD2. The ends lost 8 bases at V and 4 bases at J; junction bases unmatched: 18. Germline lookup yields CDR1 LNHNV and CDR2 YYDKDF (reference sequence). CDR3 length equals 18 residues. The CDR3 protein is CATSPGLAVQPGYNEQFF. DNA for the CDR3: TGTGCCACCTCCCCGGGACTAGCCGTCCAGCCAGGTTACAATGAGCAGTTCTTC.

The chain joins TRBV7-9 to TRBJ2-1; tentative D call: TRBD2 (7 bases). Trimming shortened V by 4 bases and J by 6 bases, and 19 bases separated the two germline ends. The CDR3 consists of 16 residues. Germline CDR1 reads SEHNR; CDR2 reads FQNEAQ (reference sequence). CDR3 coding DNA: TGTGCCAGCAGCTCACTCCCTCGGAGGGGGGGCAATGAGCAGTTCTTC. Amino acid sequence: CASSSLPRRGGNEQFF.

V gene TRBV10-3 combines with J gene TRBJ1-1; TRBD1 aligns across 8 bases. CDR1 and CDR2 (germline): ENHRY, SYGVKD. V lost 4 bases to trimming and J lost 8 bases; unmatched junction nucleotides: 15. CDR3 length equals 16 residues. The CDR3 spells CAISGGTGKAHPEAFF. The CDR3 DNA reads TGTGCCATCAGTGGCGGGACAGGAAAGGCGCATCCCGAAGCTTTCTTT.

The rearrangement joins TRBV2 to TRBJ2-1; D possibly corresponds to TRBD2 (5 bases). The CDR3 loop spans 13 amino acids. V was cut by 7 bases and J by 7 bases, with 14 bases left in between. The germline V gene has CDR1 SNHLY and CDR2 FYNNEI. The CDR3: CASNLREGNEQFF. CDR3 DNA: TGTGCCAGCAATCTCCGGGAAGGAAATGAGCAGTTCTTC.

This CDR3 is CASTLPTSAYEQYF. CDR3 bases: TGTGCCAGCACCCTACCGACTAGCGCCTACGAGCAGTACTTC. The V gene is TRBV6-6, the J gene TRBJ2-7; 8 bases are shared with TRBD2. Per germline, CDR1 MNHNY and CDR2 SVGAGI (reference sequence). This CDR3 comprises 14 residues. Germline trimming cut 7 bases from V and 2 bases from J; bases unmatched to any gene: 7.

The genes are TRBV18 and TRBJ1-5; D ambiguous. CDR3 length: 17 residues. Germline lookup yields CDR1 KGHSH and CDR2 LQKENI. Deletions cut 6 bases from V and 0 bases from J, with 18 bases between. The CDR3 coding sequence is TGTGCCAGCTCGACCGCCCCCCAGGTGACTAGCAATCAGCCCCAGCATTTT. It specifies CASSTAPQVTSNQPQHF. The full variable domain, rest sourced from reference TRBV18 and TRBJ1-5, is NAGVMQNPRHLVRRRGQEARLRCSPMKGHSHVYWYRQLPEEGLKFMVYLQKENIIDESGMPKERFSAEFPKEGPSILRIQQVVRGDSAAYFCASSTAPQVTSNQPQHFGDGTRLSIL.

The genes are TRBV27 and TRBJ2-3; 16 bases map to TRBD2. CDR3 length equals 19 residues. Germline V lookup: CDR1 MNHEY, CDR2 SMNVEV (reference sequence). V shed 5 bases, J shed 6 bases, and the junction held 14 bases outside the gene matches. CDR3 region: CASSLWAPGLAGGGDTQYF. The DNA for the CDR3 is TGTGCCAGCAGTCTATGGGCTCCGGGACTAGCGGGAGGGGGGGATACGCAGTATTTT.

This clone was observed once. This sequence joins TRBV5-1 and TRBJ1-2, with 7 bases lining up with TRBD1. Germline V CDR1 and CDR2: SGHRS, YFSETQ. Trimming took 4 bases from V and 13 from J; bases not matched to a gene: 7. The CDR3 totals 11 residues. The CDR3 loop reads CASSPQGWPTF. The CDR3, as DNA: TGCGCCAGCAGCCCACAGGGGTGGCCCACCTTC. The complete variable domain, with remaining parts taken from reference TRBV5-1 and TRBJ1-2, reads KAGVTQTPRYLIKTRGQQVTLSCSPISGHRSVSWYQQTPGQGLQFLFEYFSETQRNKGNFPGRFSGRQFSNSRSEMNVSTLELGDSALYLCASSPQGWPTFGSGTRLTVV.

The chain employs TRBV6-5 and TRBJ1-1, with D perhaps matching TRBD1 (5 bases). Germline V gene data show CDR1 as MNHEY and CDR2 as SVGAGI. Trimming shortened V by 0 bases and J by 3 bases, and 14 bases separated the two germline ends. This CDR3 is built from 16 residues. This chain's CDR3 is CASSYSSSGGDTEAFF. As DNA, the CDR3 is TGTGCCAGCAGTTACTCGAGTTCGGGGGGGGACACTGAAGCTTTCTTT.

The gene calls are TRBV4-2 and TRBJ1-1; D might be TRBD1 (5 bases). Trimming left V 4 bases short and J 4 bases short, with 13 bases between. Germline CDR1 is LGHNA and CDR2 is YNFKEQ. CDR3 length: 14 amino acids. CDR3 nucleotides: TGTGCCAGCAGCCGGCTCCCTCAGGGCACTGAAGCTTTCTTT. It is translated as CASSRLPQGTEAFF.

The J gene is TRBJ1-2, the V gene TRBV30, with 10 bases aligning to TRBD1. Unmatched junction bases numbered 5, after V lost 3 bases and J lost 4 bases. This CDR3 is built from 14 residues. Germline V CDR1 and CDR2: GTSNPN, SVGIG (reference sequence). The CDR3 sequence is CAWRMTGGAYGYTF. The CDR3 bases are TGTGCCTGGAGGATGACAGGGGGCGCCTATGGCTACACCTTC.

This clone was seen only once. Other nucleotide sequences from this sample produce the same CDR3. The genes are TRBV7-2 and TRBJ1-1; D may be TRBD1 (5 bases). V was trimmed by 5 bases and J by 8 bases, leaving 12 bases between them. The V gene's germline CDR1 is SGHTA and CDR2 FQGNSA. The length of the CDR3 is 12 residues. CDR3 protein: CASSRGGTEAFF. CDR3 bases: TGTGCCAGCAGCCGCGGAGGGACCGAAGCTTTCTTT.

The V call is TRBV19, the J call TRBJ2-5; D is perhaps TRBD2 (6 bases). The CDR3 length is 17 residues. Deletions cut 4 bases from V and 5 bases from J, with 23 bases between. The germline V gene has CDR1 LNHDA and CDR2 SQIVND (reference sequence). The CDR3 coding sequence is TGTGCCAGTAGTACCCCGGGAGACCATCGTGGAACGGAGACCCAGTACTTC. Encoded protein: CASSTPGDHRGTETQYF.

The chain links TRBV6-1 to TRBJ2-1; D remains unclear. The CDR3 consists of 11 residues. The ends were cut back, 7 bases at V and 8 bases at J, with 9 bases in the middle. Looked up from germline, CDR1 is MNHNS and CDR2 is SASEGT. The CDR3 coding sequence is TGTGCCAGCATGTCAGTGGATGAGCAGTTCTTC. As protein: CASMSVDEQFF.

The chain is built from TRBV10-3 and TRBJ2-3; 7 nucleotides match TRBD1. The V gene's germline CDR1 is ENHRY and CDR2 SYGVKD. The trim removed 10 bases at V and 1 base at J, leaving 8 bases unmatched. The CDR3 loop spans 14 amino acids. The CDR3 bases are TGTGCCACGAACACGCAGGGGGGCACAGATACGCAGTATTTT. The encoded protein is CATNTQGGTDTQYF.

The rearrangement joins TRBV2 to TRBJ2-4, with 12 bases identical to TRBD2. CDR1 and CDR2 (germline): SNHLY, FYNNEI. Trimming took 6 bases from V and 2 from J; bases not matched to a gene: 11. CDR3 size: 18 residues. CDR3 nucleotides: TGTGCCAGCAGGGGGGCCGGGACTAGCGGGTTACCCAAAAACATTCAGTACTTC. Encoded protein: CASRGAGTSGLPKNIQYF.

The chain is built from TRBV7-8 and TRBJ2-2; TRBD2 might be the D (6 bases). The CDR3 covers 15 residues. CDR1 is SGHVS, CDR2 FQNEAQ, per germline. V was trimmed by 2 bases and J by 4 bases, leaving 11 bases between them. CDR3 sequence (DNA): TGTGCCAGCAGCTTATACGGGAGTGGCACCGGGGAGCTGTTTTTT. Residues: CASSLYGSGTGELFF.

This clone appeared once. V and J are TRBV5-4 and TRBJ1-1; unclear D gene. The CDR3 is made up of 13 amino acids. Trimming cost V 3 bases and J 1 base, with 7 bases left between them. The V gene's germline CDR1 is SGHNT and CDR2 YYREEE (reference sequence). In DNA form, the CDR3 reads TGTGCCAGCAGCTCCGGGTCGAACACTGAAGCTTTCTTT. It is translated as CASSSGSNTEAFF.

The gene calls are TRBV29-1 and TRBJ2-1, with D perhaps TRBD1 (5 bases). Germline CDR1 is SQVTM and CDR2 is ANQGSEA. The germline V and J ends were trimmed by 2 bases and 4 bases, with 18 bases remaining between them. The length of the CDR3 is 16 residues. The CDR3 DNA follows: TGCAGCGTTGAACTTAAAGTACAGGAATTTTACAATGAGCAGTTCTTC. This gives the protein CSVELKVQEFYNEQFF.

CDR3 sequence reads: CASSQGTSPKNIQYF. The CDR3 bases are TGCGCCAGCAGCCAAGGGACAAGCCCCAAAAACATTCAGTACTTC. V is TRBV4-3 and J is TRBJ2-4; perhaps TRBD1 as D (5 bases). CDR1 LGHNA and CDR2 YSLEER come from the germline V gene. The CDR3 totals 15 residues. Trimming stripped 1 base from V and 2 bases from J, with 9 bases between.

The chain joins TRBV27 to TRBJ1-1; D not certain. Germline V gene lookup returns CDR1 MNHEY and CDR2 SMNVEV (reference sequence). CDR3 length equals 12 residues. V was shortened by 5 bases and J by 4 bases, with 8 bases between the two germline ends. CDR3 in DNA: TGTGCCAGCAGTCAAACGGGCACTGAAGCTTTCTTT. Translation gives CASSQTGTEAFF.

The J gene is TRBJ1-5, the V gene TRBV30; 8 nucleotides match TRBD1. J gave up 4 bases and V 2 bases, and 13 bases lay outside the gene matches. CDR1 is GTSNPN, CDR2 SVGIG, per germline (reference sequence). The CDR3 runs 17 residues. The CDR3 nucleotides are TGTGCCTGGAGTCAACCTGGGGCAGGGGGCGGGAATCAGCCCCAGCATTTT. It yields the protein CAWSQPGAGGGNQPQHF. The full variable domain, completed using reference TRBV30 and TRBJ1-5, is SQTIHQWPATLVQPVGSPLSLECTVEGTSNPNLYWYRQAAGRGLQLLFYSVGIGQISSEVPQNLSASRPQDRQFILSSKKLLLSDSGFYLCAWSQPGAGGGNQPQHFGDGTRLSIL.

The chain employs TRBV7-2 and TRBJ1-2; TRBD1 matches 7 bases. V lost 3 bases, J lost 5 bases, and 6 bases stayed unmatched. The CDR3 sequence is 14 residues long. The germline CDR1 and CDR2 sequences are SGHTA and FQGNSA. CDR3 region: CASSFGQGEYGYTF. CDR3 DNA sequence: TGTGCCAGCAGCTTTGGCCAGGGGGAGTATGGCTACACCTTC.

The chain couples TRBV28 to TRBJ1-1, with D possibly matching TRBD1 (5 bases). This CDR3 spans 16 amino acids. Germline CDR1 and CDR2: MDHEN and SYDVKM. V lost 1 base and J lost 11, with 23 bases in between. The CDR3 coding sequence is TGTGCCAGCAGTTTATCTGGGGGGATGGGATATGTGGGGGCTTTCTTT. This codes for CASSLSGGMGYVGAFF. The full variable domain, completed using reference TRBV28 and TRBJ1-1, is DVKVTQSSRYLVKRTGEKVFLECVQDMDHENMFWYRQDPGLGLRLIYFSYDVKMKEKGDIPEGYSVSREKKERFSLILESASTNQTSMYLCASSLSGGMGYVGAFFGQGTRLTVV.

This chain connects TRBV10-3 to TRBJ2-1; 9 bases agree with TRBD2. V lost 2 bases and J lost 7; bases outside the gene matches: 9. Germline CDR1 and CDR2: ENHRY and SYGVKD. The length of the CDR3 is 16 residues. The CDR3 DNA reads TGTGCCATCAGTGAGATGGGCGGGAGGGGAGGGAATGAGCAGTTCTTC. It yields the protein CAISEMGGRGGNEQFF.